A single TCR beta chain is shown here with its context. Antigen: not known. This entry belongs to a study of molecular identifiers for immune sequencing clone quantification. Study conclusions and caveats: Researchers reportedly could pick up spiked Jurkat TCR RNA from one cell mixed into roughly 1 million naive cells.

TCRdb called the PCR reads again in MiXCR, with one record for every CDR3 protein. The sample gives approximately 630,000 distinct CDR3 sequences, 25% of which show up once; about 0.8% is in the top ten. The V end was cut by 5 bases, the J end by 6 bases, with 17 bases between. The CDR3 length is 15 residues. Germline CDR1 is LNHDA and CDR2 is SQIVND (reference sequence). The material sequenced was naive CD8+ T cells from blood, with Jurkat cell RNA spiked in. Subset here: FACS-sorted CD8+CD4-CCR7+CD45RA+ naive T cells. The TCR was taken from a human donor in good health. Some libraries in this study had Jurkat cell RNA spiked in. The rearrangement uses TRBV19 and TRBJ1-5; D perhaps matches TRBD1 (6 bases). In nucleotides, the CDR3 is TGTGCCAGTAGTCCTGGGGCAGGGGCTCTTCAGCCCCAGCATTTT. Translating it yields CASSPGAGALQPQHF.